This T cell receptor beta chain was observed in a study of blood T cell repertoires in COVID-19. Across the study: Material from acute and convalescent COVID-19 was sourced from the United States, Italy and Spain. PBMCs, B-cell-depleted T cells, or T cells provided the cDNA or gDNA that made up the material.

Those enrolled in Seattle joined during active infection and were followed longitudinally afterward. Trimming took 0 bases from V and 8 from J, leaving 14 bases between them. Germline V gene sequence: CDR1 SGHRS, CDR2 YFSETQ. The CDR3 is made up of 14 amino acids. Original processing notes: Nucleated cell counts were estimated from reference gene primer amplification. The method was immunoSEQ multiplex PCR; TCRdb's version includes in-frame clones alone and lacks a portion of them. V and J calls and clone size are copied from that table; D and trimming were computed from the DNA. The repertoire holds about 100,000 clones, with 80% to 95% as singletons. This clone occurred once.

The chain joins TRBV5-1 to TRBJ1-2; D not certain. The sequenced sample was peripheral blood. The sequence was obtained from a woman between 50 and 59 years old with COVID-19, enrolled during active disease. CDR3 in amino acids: CASSLDQVTGGYTF. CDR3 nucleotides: TGCGCCAGCAGCTTGGATCAGGTCACGGGAGGCTACACCTTC.